These 28 T cell receptor beta chains originate from one sample sequenced in a study of neoadjuvant anti-PD-1 for oral cavity cancer. This table comes from immunoSEQ multiplex PCR, and its TCRdb copy is limited to in-frame clones, with some not included. The sample has approximately 16,000 clones; 69% are singletons. Sample: PBMCs, taken before nivolumab (anti-PD-1) treatment. The receptors derive from a person between 35 and 79 years old with oral cavity squamous cell carcinoma.

V is TRBV15 and J is TRBJ1-3; D is perhaps TRBD1 (5 bases). The germline V gene has CDR1 LNHNV and CDR2 YYDKDF (reference sequence). The CDR3 contains 17 residues. Trimming removed 0 bases from V and 0 bases from J, with 12 bases in between. CDR3 in amino acids: CATSRDRGGDSGNTIYF. For the CDR3, the DNA is TGTGCCACCAGCAGAGATCGGGGCGGAGACTCTGGAAACACCATATATTTT.

V and J are TRBV6-1 and TRBJ2-1, with D hard to call. Germline-derived CDR1 and CDR2 are MNHNS and SASEGT. The CDR3 is 14 residues long. V dropped 11 bases and J dropped 1 base, with 15 bases sitting between them. The CDR3 nucleotides are TGTGCCTCCATGAACCGGCCATCCTACAATGAGCAGTTCTTC. This translates into CASMNRPSYNEQFF.

V is TRBV2 and J is TRBJ2-7, with TRBD2 matching over 9 bases. Germline V gene lookup returns CDR1 SNHLY and CDR2 FYNNEI. The CDR3 is 13 residues long. Unmatched junction bases numbered 11, after V lost 8 bases and J lost 9 bases. Here the CDR3 reads CASSGGTSLAQYF. The CDR3, as DNA: TGTGCCAGCTCGGGAGGGACTAGCCTCGCGCAGTACTTC.

The chain combines TRBV10-1 with TRBJ2-3; D not resolved. The CDR3 spans 12 residues. The V end was cut by 3 bases, the J end by 1 base, with 2 bases between. The germline CDR1 and CDR2 sequences are WNHNN and SYGVQD (reference sequence). The CDR3 spells CASSEGTDTQYF. The DNA of the CDR3 is TGCGCCAGCAGTGAAGGCACAGATACGCAGTATTTT.

Here the CDR3 reads CASSLVPYEQYF. DNA of the CDR3: TGTGCCAGCAGCTTAGTCCCCTACGAGCAGTACTTC. V is TRBV7-6 and J is TRBJ2-7; D is unresolved. The germline V gene encodes CDR1 SGHVS and CDR2 FNYEAQ. This CDR3 contains 12 residues. Trimming left V 1 base short and J 2 bases short, with 3 bases between.

This rearrangement joins TRBV10-1 to TRBJ2-7, with TRBD2 identical over 7 bases. CDR1 WNHNN and CDR2 SYGVQD come from the germline V gene (reference sequence). Trimming took 8 bases from V and 3 from J; bases not matched to a gene: 13. This CDR3 comprises 15 residues. Here the CDR3 reads CASSRGEAGNYEQYF. CDR3 DNA sequence: TGCGCCAGCTCCCGCGGGGAAGCGGGGAACTACGAGCAGTACTTC.

The chain uses TRBV25-1 and TRBJ2-5; D gene ambiguous. The CDR3 loop spans 14 amino acids. V was cut by 3 bases and J by 2 bases, with 10 bases left in between. From germline, CDR1 is MGHDK and CDR2 SYGVNS. CDR3 in DNA: TGTGCCAGCAGTGACCCGGACGGTCAAGAGACCCAGTACTTC. Amino acid sequence: CASSDPDGQETQYF. Filled out from reference TRBV25-1 and TRBJ2-5, the complete variable domain reads EADIYQTPRYLVIGTGKKITLECSQTMGHDKMYWYQQDPGMELHLIHYSYGVNSTEKGDLSSESTVSRIRTEHFPLTLESARPSHTSQYLCASSDPDGQETQYFGPGTRLLVL.

This chain connects TRBV5-6 to TRBJ2-2; 9 bases map to TRBD1. J was trimmed by 4 bases and V by 1 base; bases with no gene match: 5. Germline-derived CDR1 and CDR2 are SGHDT and YYEEEE. The CDR3 is 16 residues long. For the CDR3, the DNA is TGTGCCAGCAGCTTGTGGGACAGGGCTTTCACCGGGGAGCTGTTTTTT. As protein: CASSLWDRAFTGELFF.

The chain employs TRBV14 and TRBJ2-5; a possible D gene is TRBD2 (7 bases). The CDR3 sequence is 15 residues long. The germline V gene has CDR1 SGHDN and CDR2 FVKESK. V lost 4 bases and J lost 0, with 12 bases in between. The CDR3 DNA reads TGTGCCAGCAGCCCCTGGGGGGGCAACCAAGAGACCCAGTACTTC. It yields the protein CASSPWGGNQETQYF.

This clone was seen a handful of times. This chain links TRBV7-9 with TRBJ1-1; possibly TRBD1 for D (6 bases). The CDR3 covers 14 residues. Germline V CDR1 and CDR2: SEHNR, FQNEAQ (reference sequence). Trimming took 1 base from V and 6 from J, leaving 12 bases between them. Here the CDR3 DNA reads TGTGCCAGCAGCTTAGGTAGGGGGACTCCTGAAGCTTTCTTT. This encodes CASSLGRGTPEAFF.

This clone was recorded once. J is TRBJ2-2 and V is TRBV30; perhaps TRBD2 as D (5 bases). The V gene lost 4 bases and the J gene lost 1 base, with 7 bases spanning the gap. Germline V gives CDR1 GTSNPN, CDR2 SVGIG (reference sequence). CDR3 length equals 13 residues. The CDR3 coding sequence is TGTGCCTGGACGGGGATGAACACCGGGGAGCTGTTTTTT. As protein: CAWTGMNTGELFF.

This clone was counted a few times. The chain carries TRBV7-9 and TRBJ1-5; 9 bases align to TRBD1. Trimming took 5 bases from V and 7 from J; bases not matched to a gene: 6. Germline V CDR1 and CDR2: SEHNR, FQNEAQ (reference sequence). This CDR3 spans 14 amino acids. In DNA, the CDR3 is TGTGCCAGCAGCCTGGGACAGGGTGACCAGCCCCAGCATTTT. It yields the protein CASSLGQGDQPQHF.

This clone was seen more than once but under ten times. The J gene is TRBJ2-7, the V gene TRBV10-1; TRBD2 matches at 10 bases. J was trimmed by 2 bases and V by 5 bases; bases with no gene match: 6. The CDR3 sequence is 15 residues long. Looked up from germline, CDR1 is WNHNN and CDR2 is SYGVQD (reference sequence). In DNA, the CDR3 is TGCGCCAGCAGTCCTCAGACTAGCGGGCCCTACGAGCAGTACTTC. Protein: CASSPQTSGPYEQYF.

The chain carries TRBV5-1 and TRBJ2-7; D possibly uses TRBD1 or TRBD2 (5 bases each). The CDR3 covers 14 residues. Looked up from germline, CDR1 is SGHRS and CDR2 is YFSETQ. V dropped 5 bases and J dropped 2 bases, with 14 bases sitting between them. CDR3: CASRDTGQTYEQYF. CDR3 sequence (DNA): TGCGCCAGCAGGGATACGGGGCAGACCTACGAGCAGTACTTC.

The rearrangement links TRBV6-5 to TRBJ2-5; TRBD2 agrees at 13 bases. V trimming: 6 bases; J trimming: 4 bases; junction bases outside the gene matches: 5. Germline values: CDR1 MNHEY, CDR2 SVGAGI. The CDR3 spans 15 residues. The CDR3 reads CASRPGLAGTETQYF. The CDR3 DNA reads TGTGCCAGCAGGCCGGGACTAGCGGGAACAGAGACCCAGTACTTC.

The CDR3 coding sequence is TGTGCCAGCAGCTCCGGGACAGGGATTTTCAATGAGCAGTTCTTC. Translation gives CASSSGTGIFNEQFF. This chain connects TRBV5-6 to TRBJ2-1, with 9 bases aligning to TRBD1. J was trimmed by 6 bases and V by 3 bases; bases with no gene match: 7. There are 15 residues in the CDR3. Germline V gene lookup returns CDR1 SGHDT and CDR2 YYEEEE.

V usage is TRBV5-1 and J usage is TRBJ1-4, with D unresolved. The CDR3 sequence is 13 residues long. Germline V CDR1 and CDR2: SGHRS, YFSETQ. V lost 0 bases and J lost 4, with 4 bases in between. CDR3 protein: CASSLGSNEKLFF. The DNA for the CDR3 is TGCGCCAGCAGCTTGGGGAGTAATGAAAAACTGTTTTTT.

The V gene is TRBV29-1, the J gene TRBJ2-7; 9 nucleotides line up with TRBD1. Germline V gene data show CDR1 as SQVTM and CDR2 as ANQGSEA. V shed 5 bases, J shed 6 bases, and the junction held 8 bases outside the gene matches. There are 13 residues in the CDR3. The chain's CDR3 is CSVFDRGKGEQYF. The CDR3 DNA reads TGCAGCGTTTTCGACAGGGGGAAAGGCGAGCAGTACTTC.

The rearrangement links TRBV2 to TRBJ2-4; 7 nucleotides line up with TRBD1. J gave up 7 bases and V 8 bases, and 17 bases lay outside the gene matches. Germline V gene sequence: CDR1 SNHLY, CDR2 FYNNEI. The CDR3 contains 16 residues. The CDR3 DNA reads TGTGCCAGCGCTCCCGATATGACAGGGATGAGGAACATTCAGTACTTC. Translation gives CASAPDMTGMRNIQYF.

The rearrangement uses TRBV6-5 and TRBJ1-1; a weak D match, TRBD1 (6 bases). V dropped 3 bases and J dropped 4 bases, with 12 bases sitting between them. Germline lookup yields CDR1 MNHEY and CDR2 SVGAGI. The CDR3 is 14 amino acids. CDR3 residues: CASSYGQLLTEAFF. DNA of the CDR3: TGTGCCAGCAGTTATGGACAGCTCCTCACTGAAGCTTTCTTT.

The rearrangement uses TRBV6-1 and TRBJ2-1; a possible D gene is TRBD2 (6 bases). With 1 base removed from V and 4 bases from J, the gap between germline ends came to 8 bases. The CDR3 contains 14 residues. CDR1 and CDR2 (germline): MNHNS, SASEGT. The CDR3 DNA is TGTGCCAGCAGTGAAGGGCGGGATTACAATGAGCAGTTCTTC. This sequence encodes CASSEGRDYNEQFF.

The CDR3 DNA sequence: TGTGCCAGCAGCTTCACAGTTAACACTGAAGCTTTCTTT. Residues: CASSFTVNTEAFF. The chain carries TRBV5-5 and TRBJ1-1; D ambiguous. Trimming took off 2 bases at V and 2 bases at J, with 7 bases between the two ends. Germline CDR1 is SGHKS and CDR2 is YYEKEE (reference sequence). The CDR3 consists of 13 residues. The full variable domain, with the rest looked up from reference TRBV5-5 and TRBJ1-1, is DAGVTQSPTHLIKTRGQQVTLRCSPISGHKSVSWYQQVLGQGPQFIFQYYEKEERGRGNFPDRFSARQFPNYSSELNVNALLLGDSALYLCASSFTVNTEAFFGQGTRLTVV.

This clone has just a few counts. The gene calls are TRBV7-2 and TRBJ2-5; D not resolved. This CDR3 spans 12 amino acids. V shed 3 bases and J shed 4 bases, with 6 bases lying between them. Looked up from germline, CDR1 is SGHTA and CDR2 is FQGNSA. DNA of the CDR3: TGTGCCAGCAGCTTTGGGGTAGAGACCCAGTACTTC. It is translated as CASSFGVETQYF.

This clone turned up a few times. The genes are TRBV14 and TRBJ2-7, with 8 bases fitting TRBD1. The CDR3 extends over 16 amino acids. J was trimmed by 1 base and V by 4 bases; bases with no gene match: 9. Germline lookup yields CDR1 SGHDN and CDR2 FVKESK. The CDR3 DNA is TGTGCCAGCAGCCCTTTCCTGGGACAGGAATCCTACGAGCAGTACTTC. Its protein is CASSPFLGQESYEQYF. The full variable domain, completed using reference TRBV14 and TRBJ2-7, is EAGVTQFPSHSVIEKGQTVTLRCDPISGHDNLYWYRRVMGKEIKFLLHFVKESKQDESGMPNNRFLAERTGGTYSTLKVQPAELEDSGVYFCASSPFLGQESYEQYFGPGTRLTVT.

This clone was detected a few times. The V call is TRBV9, the J call TRBJ2-2, with D uncertain. Trimming pared 3 bases from V and 2 bases from J, leaving 11 bases between. The CDR3 runs to 15 residues. Germline V gene data show CDR1 as SGDLS and CDR2 as YYNGEE. The CDR3 here is CASSAWTANTGELFF. DNA of the CDR3: TGTGCCAGCAGCGCATGGACGGCAAACACCGGGGAGCTGTTTTTT.

The gene calls are TRBV30 and TRBJ2-3; D gene ambiguous. The ends were cut back, 4 bases at V and 2 bases at J, with 7 bases in the middle. This CDR3 is 12 amino acids long. Germline values: CDR1 GTSNPN, CDR2 SVGIG (reference sequence). The chain's CDR3 is CAWTLNTDTQYF. The CDR3 DNA reads as TGTGCCTGGACATTAAACACAGATACGCAGTATTTT.

The chain has TRBV7-8 and TRBJ1-1; D call uncertain. Trimming left V 2 bases short and J 7 bases short, with 11 bases between. CDR1 is SGHVS and CDR2 is FQNEAQ in the germline V gene. The CDR3 consists of 13 residues. The CDR3 region is CASSLYRIGEAFF. CDR3 coding DNA: TGTGCCAGCAGCTTATACAGAATAGGTGAAGCTTTCTTT.

This clone was counted between two and nine times. The CDR3 DNA reads TGTGCCACCAGACGGACTAGCGGGAGCTCGGGTGAGCAGTTCTTC. Protein product: CATRRTSGSSGEQFF. The chain uses TRBV2 and TRBJ2-1; 13 bases align to TRBD2. The CDR3 totals 15 residues. Germline V gives CDR1 SNHLY, CDR2 FYNNEI. With V trimmed by 10 bases and J by 9 bases, 12 bases remained unmatched. The whole variable domain, filled in from reference TRBV2 and TRBJ2-1, reads EPEVTQTPSHQVTQMGQEVILRCVPISNHLYFYWYRQILGQKVEFLVSFYNNEISEKSEIFDDQFSVERPDGSNFTLKIRSTKLEDSAMYFCATRRTSGSSGEQFFGPGTRLTVL.